A single sample gave rise to the 18 T cell receptor beta chains below, sequenced in a study of T cells in Graves' hyperthyroidism and ophthalmopathy. Amplified regions were TCR beta CDR3 sequences from RNA transcripts. The TCR CDR3 was amplified in a first-round RT-PCR using the HTBI primer set. TCRdb reanalysed the multiplex PCR reads using MiXCR and keeps one entry per CDR3 protein. Seen here are about 300,000 distinct CDR3 sequences, 10% to 15% observed once, and the top ten hold roughly 8.5%. The specimen was blood. The source is a woman in her 30s with Graves' hyperthyroidism that later progressed to Graves' ophthalmopathy.

This clonotype has at least ten counts. This sequence joins TRBV5-6 and TRBJ1-2, with D maybe TRBD1 (6 bases). CDR3 length equals 15 residues. V dropped 4 bases and J dropped 4 bases, with 17 bases sitting between them. CDR1 is SGHDT and CDR2 is YYEEEE in the germline V gene. The CDR3 coding sequence is TGTGCCAGCAGCCTTGGCCCCACAGGGATCTATGGCTACACCTTC. Its protein product is CASSLGPTGIYGYTF.

At least ten counts were recorded for this clonotype. This chain connects TRBV7-2 to TRBJ2-3; D might be TRBD1 or TRBD2, each matching 5 bases. Per germline, CDR1 SGHTA and CDR2 FQGNSA. Trimming took 1 base from V and 3 from J, leaving 11 bases between them. This CDR3 has 15 amino acids. In nucleotides, the CDR3 is TGTGCCAGCAGCTTAGTCCCAGGGAGAACAGATACGCAGTATTTT. Its translation: CASSLVPGRTDTQYF.

This clonotype turned up a few times. The chain carries TRBV12-3 or TRBV12-4 and TRBJ2-6; D unresolved. Between the trimmed V and J ends, which lost 4 bases and 0 bases, there was a span of 16 bases. The CDR3 runs to 18 residues. In DNA form, the CDR3 reads TGTGCCAGCAGTTCCACCCTAGGGATGAGCTCTGGGGCCAACGTCCTGACTTTC. This encodes CASSSTLGMSSGANVLTF.

This clonotype came up a few times. The genes are TRBV19 and TRBJ2-1, with 9 bases identical to TRBD2. The J segment lost 6 bases and the V segment lost 7 bases, leaving 13 bases of the junction unmatched. CDR1 is LNHDA, CDR2 SQIVND, per germline (reference sequence). The CDR3 length is 16 residues. CDR3 nucleotide sequence: TGTGCCAGTATTCCTAGCGGGATAGGTAATCGCAATGAGCAGTTCTTC. This codes for CASIPSGIGNRNEQFF.

V and J are TRBV19 and TRBJ1-1; 10 nucleotides align to TRBD1. V shed 5 bases and J 7 bases; nucleotides not matched to a gene: 4. This CDR3 has 13 residues. The V gene's germline CDR1 is LNHDA and CDR2 SQIVND (reference sequence). The CDR3 DNA follows: TGTGCCAGTAGTTCCCGGGACAGGGGTGAAGCTTTCTTT. Translating it yields CASSSRDRGEAFF.

The gene calls are TRBV20-1 and TRBJ2-7; D is unresolved. The CDR3 is made up of 12 amino acids. The V gene lost 1 base and the J gene lost 4 bases, with 8 bases spanning the gap. Per the germline V gene, CDR1 is DFQATT and CDR2 is SNEGSKA (reference sequence). The CDR3 loop is CSARGDAYEQYF. The CDR3 nucleotides read TGCAGTGCTAGAGGCGACGCGTACGAGCAGTACTTC.

This clonotype was recorded many times. The rearrangement uses TRBV3-1 and TRBJ2-7; D not certain. CDR1 is LGHDT and CDR2 is YNNKEL in the germline V gene (reference sequence). The CDR3 has 15 residues. Trimming removed 4 bases from V and 9 bases from J, with 22 bases in between. CDR3 amino acids: CASSLDATPPERQYF. The CDR3 DNA follows: TGTGCCAGCAGCCTAGATGCGACCCCCCCCGAACGGCAGTACTTC.

Here the CDR3 DNA reads TGTGCCAGCAGCCAAAGAAGTATAGGGGATAATGAGCAGTTCTTC. Protein product: CASSQRSIGDNEQFF. The chain is built from TRBV14 and TRBJ2-1; perhaps TRBD1 as D (5 bases). Germline lookup yields CDR1 SGHDN and CDR2 FVKESK. The CDR3 is made up of 15 amino acids. The germline V and J ends were trimmed by 2 bases and 7 bases, with 15 bases remaining between them.

This clonotype was observed many times. V usage is TRBV7-2 and J usage is TRBJ2-3, with 15 bases aligning to TRBD2. CDR1 SGHTA and CDR2 FQGNSA come from the germline V gene. V was clipped by 7 bases and J by 10 bases; unmatched bases: 12. The CDR3 is made up of 16 amino acids. DNA for the CDR3: TGTGCCAGCACCCAGGGACTAGCGGGAGGTGGAGACGCGCAGTATTTT. This gives the protein CASTQGLAGGGDAQYF. The entire variable domain, with the rest obtained from reference TRBV7-2 and TRBJ2-3, is as follows: GAGVSQSPSNKVTEKGKDVELRCDPISGHTALYWYRQSLGQGLEFLIYFQGNSAPDKSGLPSDRFSAERTGGSVSTLTIQRTQQEDSAVYLCASTQGLAGGGDAQYFGPGTRLTVL.

This clonotype was detected ten times or more. The chain combines TRBV19 with TRBJ1-1; D call uncertain. The germline CDR1 and CDR2 sequences are LNHDA and SQIVND (reference sequence). The CDR3 length is 15 residues. The germline V and J ends were trimmed by 6 bases and 4 bases, with 18 bases remaining between them. CDR3 nucleotides: TGTGCCAGTAGGAGAGACATTACTCGGGGCACTGAAGCTTTCTTT. Amino acid sequence: CASRRDITRGTEAFF.

This clonotype was counted ten times or more. The CDR3: CASSQDREGYEQYF. CDR3 DNA sequence: TGTGCCAGCTCACAGGACAGGGAAGGCTACGAGCAGTACTTC. This chain connects TRBV18 to TRBJ2-7; 8 nucleotides agree with TRBD1. The germline CDR1 and CDR2 sequences are KGHSH and LQKENI. This CDR3 spans 14 amino acids. Trimming cost V 4 bases and J 3 bases; bases outside gene matches: 5.

This clonotype was found many times. This sequence joins TRBV6-1 and TRBJ2-7; 9 nucleotides match TRBD2. Germline V gene data show CDR1 as MNHNS and CDR2 as SASEGT. V gave up 7 bases and J gave up 2 bases; unmatched junction bases: 15. There are 17 residues in the CDR3. The CDR3 sequence: CASKGGLAGRVAYEQYF. The CDR3 DNA reads TGTGCCAGCAAGGGGGGGCTAGCGGGGCGGGTAGCCTACGAGCAGTACTTC.

This clonotype was observed many times. The rearrangement uses TRBV20-1 and TRBJ2-3; D possibly corresponds to TRBD2 (6 bases). Germline lookup yields CDR1 DFQATT and CDR2 SNEGSKA (reference sequence). The V end lost 0 bases, the J end lost 5 bases, and 9 bases lay between the germline ends. The CDR3 loop spans 13 amino acids. As DNA, the CDR3 is TGCAGTGCTAGAGAACGGACTATAGATACGCAGTATTTT. As protein: CSARERTIDTQYF.

This clonotype was picked up many times. The chain carries TRBV12-3 or TRBV12-4 and TRBJ1-4; 8 bases are shared with TRBD1. V was pared by 4 bases and J by 1 base, with 5 bases of the junction left unmatched. The CDR3 is 16 amino acids. CDR3 DNA: TGTGCCAGCAGTTCCGGACAGGGTGGAACTAATGAAAAACTGTTTTTT. It is translated as CASSSGQGGTNEKLFF.

This clonotype has ten or more counts. This chain links TRBV6-2 or TRBV6-3 with TRBJ2-7; TRBD2 aligns across 9 bases. This CDR3 has 15 amino acids. Trimming cost V 2 bases and J 5 bases; bases outside gene matches: 7. The germline V gene has CDR1 MNHEY and CDR2 SVGEGT. The CDR3 nucleotides are TGTGCCAGCAGTTACGTTAGCGGGAGCACCCACGAGCAGTACTTC. This sequence encodes CASSYVSGSTHEQYF.

This clonotype has a count of ten or more. The rearrangement links TRBV9 to TRBJ2-1, with D maybe TRBD2 (6 bases). V was trimmed by 2 bases and J by 3 bases, leaving 18 bases between them. Germline lookup yields CDR1 SGDLS and CDR2 YYNGEE. The CDR3 sequence is 17 residues long. The CDR3 coding sequence is TGTGCCAGCAGCGTCAGTTCCAACGGGGGACTCTACAATGAGCAGTTCTTC. Residues: CASSVSSNGGLYNEQFF.

Comments on this clonotype: A much more abundant neighbour one base away suggests this may be a read error. This chain uses TRBV7-9 with TRBJ2-5; no reliable D call. Per the germline V gene, CDR1 is SEHNR and CDR2 is FQNEAQ (reference sequence). The CDR3 totals 14 residues. Between the trimmed V and J ends, which lost 5 bases and 7 bases, there was a span of 17 bases. For the CDR3, the DNA is TGTGCCAGCAGCCCCGGTCCCCTCTGGGGGACCCAGTACTTC. Its translation is CASSPGPLWGTQYF. The full variable domain, rest sourced from reference TRBV7-9 and TRBJ2-5, is DTGVSQNPRHKITKRGQNVTFRCDPISEHNRLYWYRQTLGQGPEFLTYFQNEAQLEKSRLLSDRFSAERPKGSFSTLEIQRTEQGDSAMYLCASSPGPLWGTQYFGPGTRLLVL.

This clonotype was seen ten or more times. The rearrangement uses TRBV7-2 and TRBJ2-1; no definite D call. The CDR3 is 14 amino acids. Trimming took 4 bases from V and 10 from J, leaving 17 bases between them. Germline loops: CDR1 SGHTA, CDR2 FQGNSA. CDR3 loop: CASSSTELGAEQFF. For the CDR3, the DNA is TGTGCCAGCAGCTCAACTGAGTTGGGTGCAGAGCAGTTCTTC.